Each of the 11 T cell receptor beta chains below was sequenced from the same sample in a study of glioma-infiltrating T cells after dendritic cell vaccination. The assay was immunoSEQ multiplex PCR, and TCRdb's table has in-frame clones only and misses some. Found here are under 30,000 clones, roughly 90% of them singletons; the top ten hold 2.5% to 3%. Time point described: after dendritic cell vaccination, including at tumor progression/relapse. Sequencing was performed on blood, taken after dendritic cell vaccination. Receptors were obtained from a human donor with glioblastoma.

The gene calls are TRBV5-1 and TRBJ2-1; 9 bases line up with TRBD1. The junction had 12 bases not matched to a gene; V was cut back by 5 bases and J by 0 bases. This CDR3 region has 18 residues. Germline assignment: CDR1 SGHRS and CDR2 YFSETQ. CDR3 nucleotide sequence: TGCGCCAGCAGGCTGGGACAGGGCCATGTTAGCTCCTACAATGAGCAGTTCTTC. Protein sequence: CASRLGQGHVSSYNEQFF.

The chain joins TRBV6-1 to TRBJ1-5; 9 bases align to TRBD1. V trimming: 6 bases; J trimming: 6 bases; junction bases outside the gene matches: 6. Germline values: CDR1 MNHNS, CDR2 SASEGT. The CDR3 contains 14 residues. DNA for the CDR3: TGTGCCAGCAGCTTAGACAGGGGGAGTCAGCCCCAGCATTTT. Amino acid sequence: CASSLDRGSQPQHF.

The V and J genes are TRBV5-1 and TRBJ1-2, with D unclear. The V gene's germline CDR1 is SGHRS and CDR2 YFSETQ. V shed 6 bases and J shed 8 bases, with 23 bases lying between them. The CDR3 has 15 residues. The DNA of the CDR3 is TGCGCCAGCACACCGCGGACCGACGGAGGCGGAGGCTACACCTTC. It yields the protein CASTPRTDGGGGYTF.

CDR3: CASSSLGVAGNQPQHF. Here the CDR3 DNA reads TGTGCCAGCAGCTCGCTAGGGGTTGCTGGCAATCAGCCCCAGCATTTT. The rearrangement uses TRBV5-8 and TRBJ1-5; a weak D match, TRBD1 (5 bases). The V and J ends lost 3 bases and 2 bases respectively, with 15 bases between them. Germline assignment: CDR1 SGHTS and CDR2 YDEGEE. The CDR3 loop spans 16 amino acids.

The rearrangement links TRBV7-6 to TRBJ2-7; 9 bases match TRBD1. The J segment lost 5 bases and the V segment lost 1 base, leaving 3 bases of the junction unmatched. Germline-derived CDR1 and CDR2 are SGHVS and FNYEAQ. This CDR3 comprises 14 residues. CDR3 coding DNA: TGTGCCAGCAGCTTAGGGGGACAGGGCGACGAGCAGTACTTC. Translating gives CASSLGGQGDEQYF.

The V call is TRBV14, the J call TRBJ1-3; D gene unclear. Trimming took off 1 base at V and 3 bases at J, with 16 bases between the two ends. The CDR3 covers 17 residues. Germline V gene data show CDR1 as SGHDN and CDR2 as FVKESK. The CDR3 nucleotides are TGTGCCAGCAGCCAAGGGGGAGGCGGCCGAGGTGGAAACACCATATATTTT. It specifies CASSQGGGGRGGNTIYF. Based on the CDR3 plus reference TRBV14 and TRBJ1-3, the full variable domain is EAGVTQFPSHSVIEKGQTVTLRCDPISGHDNLYWYRRVMGKEIKFLLHFVKESKQDESGMPNNRFLAERTGGTYSTLKVQPAELEDSGVYFCASSQGGGGRGGNTIYFGEGSWLTVV.

The rearrangement links TRBV5-1 to TRBJ1-1; D remains ambiguous. From germline, CDR1 is SGHRS and CDR2 YFSETQ. Trimming stripped 7 bases from V and 7 bases from J, with 20 bases between. This CDR3 is built from 14 residues. The CDR3: CASLDTAGNREAFF. CDR3 nucleotides: TGCGCCAGCCTAGACACGGCGGGGAATCGTGAAGCTTTCTTT.

This chain connects TRBV5-1 to TRBJ2-1; tentatively, D is TRBD1 (7 bases). V was pared by 1 base and J by 8 bases, with 16 bases between. Germline V gene data show CDR1 as SGHRS and CDR2 as YFSETQ. The CDR3 spans 15 residues. CDR3: CASSLSQGGNDEQFF. For the CDR3, the DNA is TGCGCCAGCAGCTTGAGCCAGGGGGGTAACGATGAGCAGTTCTTC.

The rearrangement joins TRBV5-1 to TRBJ2-3; tentatively, D is TRBD2 (6 bases). The CDR3 length is 12 residues. Trimming pared 5 bases from V and 9 bases from J, leaving 13 bases between. The germline V gene encodes CDR1 SGHRS and CDR2 YFSETQ. This CDR3 is CASRGEAGTQYF. CDR3 DNA: TGCGCCAGCAGAGGGGAGGCGGGGACGCAGTATTTT.

This clone was observed a handful of times. The germline gene is not matched at one end of the junction; a read error may be the cause. The sample contains more than one DNA sequence encoding this CDR3. This chain uses TRBV7-8 with TRBJ1-6, with D possibly matching TRBD1 (5 bases). The CDR3 contains 15 residues. CDR1 and CDR2 (germline): SGHVS, FQNEAQ. The CDR3 DNA is TGTGCCAGCAGCTTAGGACAGATCTATAATTCCCCCCTCCACTTT. Its protein product is CASSLGQIYNSPLHF.

The chain carries TRBV21-1 and TRBJ1-6. TRBV21-1 corresponds to a pseudogene. CDR3 length: 18 amino acids. CDR3 bases: TGTGCCAGCAGGATGACGCTAGCTACACTACATCATAATTCACCCCTCCACTTT. Encoded protein: CASRMTLATLHHNSPLHF.